The 25 T cell receptor beta chains below were found in one sample sequenced in a study of OX40 agonist ivuxolimab in advanced cancers. The assay was immunoSEQ multiplex PCR, and TCRdb's table has in-frame clones only and misses some. The table has roughly 15,000 clones, almost 95% seen once. The sample here was CD4+ or CD8+ T cells sorted from blood, taken in a trial of the OX40 agonist ivuxolimab. The receptors stem from an adult with an advanced solid tumor such as melanoma, head and neck, liver or kidney cancer.

The chain uses TRBV28 and TRBJ2-7; TRBD2 matches 7 bases. J gave up 3 bases and V 6 bases, and 14 bases lay outside the gene matches. The CDR3 runs to 16 residues. Germline lookup yields CDR1 MDHEN and CDR2 SYDVKM. The CDR3 DNA is TGTGCCAGCAGACGACCTACGCTAGCGGACTTCTACGAGCAGTACTTC. Protein product: CASRRPTLADFYEQYF. The variable domain in full, with the rest retrieved from reference TRBV28 and TRBJ2-7, is DVKVTQSSRYLVKRTGEKVFLECVQDMDHENMFWYRQDPGLGLRLIYFSYDVKMKEKGDIPEGYSVSREKKERFSLILESASTNQTSMYLCASRRPTLADFYEQYFGPGTRLTVT.

This clone was observed a few times. This chain uses TRBV28 with TRBJ1-5; no clear D. The CDR3 contains 12 residues. In germline, CDR1 is MDHEN, CDR2 SYDVKM. V lost 5 bases and J lost 5, with 7 bases in between. CDR3 sequence: CASSPEDQPQHF. The CDR3 DNA sequence: TGTGCCAGCAGTCCTGAGGATCAGCCCCAGCATTTT.

The chain links TRBV5-1 to TRBJ2-1; 10 bases map to TRBD1. This CDR3 is 11 amino acids long. V dropped 6 bases and J dropped 12; count of bases not matched to a gene: 3. Germline CDR1 SGHRS, CDR2 YFSETQ. The CDR3 DNA follows: TGCGCCAGCACCCGGGACAGGGGGCAGTTCTTC. Protein product: CASTRDRGQFF.

J is TRBJ2-5 and V is TRBV19; 8 bases match TRBD2. The CDR3 contains 14 residues. CDR1 is LNHDA, CDR2 SQIVND, per germline (reference sequence). V was clipped by 3 bases and J by 7 bases; unmatched bases: 7. Here the CDR3 DNA reads TGTGCCAGTAGTATTGAGACTAGCGAGGGGACCCAGTACTTC. Protein sequence: CASSIETSEGTQYF.

J is TRBJ2-1 and V is TRBV7-9, with D perhaps TRBD1 (6 bases). Germline V gene lookup returns CDR1 SEHNR and CDR2 FQNEAQ (reference sequence). Deletions cut 5 bases from V and 3 bases from J, with 11 bases between. The CDR3 contains 14 residues. This CDR3 reads CASSQPTGYNEQFF. In DNA, the CDR3 is TGTGCCAGCAGCCAACCGACAGGCTACAATGAGCAGTTCTTC.

The CDR3 region has the DNA TGTGCCGGCGGGGGAATGTACCAAGAGACCCAGTACTTC. Translation gives CAGGGMYQETQYF. This sequence joins TRBV2 and TRBJ2-5; 7 bases match TRBD2. J was trimmed by 0 bases and V by 11 bases; bases with no gene match: 6. Germline-derived CDR1 and CDR2 are SNHLY and FYNNEI. The CDR3 contains 13 residues.

V usage is TRBV19 and J usage is TRBJ1-2, with D possibly being TRBD1 (6 bases). Trimming took off 3 bases at V and 0 bases at J, with 14 bases between the two ends. Germline V gene data show CDR1 as LNHDA and CDR2 as SQIVND (reference sequence). CDR3 length equals 16 residues. DNA of the CDR3: TGTGCCAGTAGTATTGGAACAGGGCCTGCTAACTATGGCTACACCTTC. It is translated as CASSIGTGPANYGYTF.

This clone has just one count. This chain uses TRBV5-8 with TRBJ1-1; D is possibly TRBD1 (5 bases). The germline V and J ends were trimmed by 6 bases and 2 bases, with 11 bases remaining between them. The CDR3 spans 13 residues. Germline-derived CDR1 and CDR2 are SGHTS and YDEGEE. In DNA, the CDR3 is TGTGCCAGCACGGACACCTTTAACACTGAAGCTTTCTTT. This gives the protein CASTDTFNTEAFF.

J is TRBJ1-1 and V is TRBV6-5; D possibly corresponds to TRBD1 (5 bases). CDR3 length: 15 residues. CDR1 MNHEY and CDR2 SVGAGI come from the germline V gene. The V end was cut by 5 bases, the J end by 1 base, with 14 bases between. The CDR3 region is CASSPWGGGNTEAFF. The CDR3 nucleotides read TGTGCCAGCAGTCCTTGGGGCGGGGGGAACACTGAAGCTTTCTTT.

The CDR3 here is CASSLSGGSAYGYTF. The DNA of the CDR3 is TGTGCCAGCAGTTTATCAGGGGGCTCTGCCTATGGCTACACCTTC. J is TRBJ1-2 and V is TRBV27; 7 bases align to TRBD1. The CDR3 spans 15 residues. V shed 0 bases, J shed 4 bases, and the junction held 5 bases outside the gene matches. Germline V lookup: CDR1 MNHEY, CDR2 SMNVEV (reference sequence).

This chain links TRBV10-1 with TRBJ2-3; D is ambiguous. Per germline, CDR1 WNHNN and CDR2 SYGVQD (reference sequence). Trimming stripped 3 bases from V and 2 bases from J, with 15 bases between. The CDR3 sequence is 16 residues long. The CDR3 here is CASSDDPSPNTDTQYF. CDR3 coding DNA: TGCGCCAGCAGTGACGACCCCTCTCCTAACACAGATACGCAGTATTTT.

CDR3 sequence reads: CASSIMWGQGISGEQYF. CDR3 DNA sequence: TGTGCCAGTAGTATAATGTGGGGACAGGGGATATCGGGGGAGCAGTACTTC. The chain combines TRBV19 with TRBJ2-7; 10 bases agree with TRBD1. CDR3 length: 17 amino acids. Trimming cost V 2 bases and J 7 bases; bases outside gene matches: 14. Germline CDR1 reads LNHDA; CDR2 reads SQIVND (reference sequence).

The chain uses TRBV4-1 and TRBJ2-5; TRBD1 might be the D (5 bases). Per the germline V gene, CDR1 is MGHRA and CDR2 is YSYEKL. The CDR3 runs 14 residues. Trimming shortened V by 0 bases and J by 2 bases, and 7 bases separated the two germline ends. CDR3 bases: TGCGCCAGCAGCCAAGAAAGGGGTCAAGAGACCCAGTACTTC. Amino acid sequence: CASSQERGQETQYF.

This rearrangement joins TRBV7-9 to TRBJ2-7; D tentatively reads TRBD1 or TRBD2 (7 bases each). From germline, CDR1 is SEHNR and CDR2 FQNEAQ (reference sequence). CDR3 length: 17 residues. V was shortened by 4 bases and J by 1 base, with 20 bases between the two germline ends. The CDR3, as DNA: TGTGCCAGCAGCTCTGGGGGGGGACAGAGGGAATCCTACGAGCAGTACTTC. Residues: CASSSGGGQRESYEQYF.

This clone came up a few times. V usage is TRBV10-1 and J usage is TRBJ2-2; TRBD1 matches at 9 bases. The CDR3 is 17 residues long. V dropped 3 bases and J dropped 5; count of bases not matched to a gene: 10. Germline CDR1 is WNHNN and CDR2 is SYGVQD (reference sequence). Here the CDR3 reads CASSDSGTGKITGELFF. The CDR3 DNA follows: TGCGCCAGCAGTGATTCGGGGACAGGGAAGATTACCGGGGAGCTGTTTTTT.

This chain connects TRBV6-5 to TRBJ2-7; D remains ambiguous. Germline values: CDR1 MNHEY, CDR2 SVGAGI. V lost 10 bases and J 2 bases, leaving 15 bases between the germline ends. CDR3 size: 13 residues. CDR3 in DNA: TGTGCCACCGCCCCCGGTCTAGCCTACGAGCAGTACTTC. Its translation is CATAPGLAYEQYF.

The V gene is TRBV13, the J gene TRBJ2-3, with D uncertain. The V end was cut by 2 bases, the J end by 5 bases, with 2 bases between. Germline CDR1 and CDR2: PRHDT and FYEKMQ (reference sequence). This CDR3 region has 11 residues. The CDR3 region is CASSLRDTQYF. CDR3 nucleotide sequence: TGTGCCAGCAGCTTAAGAGATACGCAGTATTTT.

The chain employs TRBV28 and TRBJ1-1, with TRBD1 matching over 7 bases. With 3 bases clipped from V and 1 base from J, the junction kept 8 bases outside the gene matches. The germline CDR1 and CDR2 sequences are MDHEN and SYDVKM. CDR3 length equals 16 residues. In DNA, the CDR3 is TGTGCCAGCAGTTTGCTGTCAGGGGGAGCGAACACTGAAGCTTTCTTT. Its translation is CASSLLSGGANTEAFF.

The chain's CDR3 is CASSLRAETYEQYF. The CDR3 DNA reads TGTGCCAGCAGCTTGCGTGCGGAGACCTACGAGCAGTACTTC. The genes are TRBV5-4 and TRBJ2-7, with unresolved D. Germline values: CDR1 SGHNT, CDR2 YYREEE (reference sequence). This CDR3 has 14 amino acids. V shed 1 base and J shed 2 bases, with 10 bases lying between them.

The CDR3 nucleotides read TGTGCCAGCAGCTTATGGACTAGCGGGCGGAGCTCCTACAATGAGCAGTTCTTC. Encoded protein: CASSLWTSGRSSYNEQFF. The chain has TRBV11-3 and TRBJ2-1; TRBD2 aligns across 11 bases. V trimming: 2 bases; J trimming: 0 bases; junction bases outside the gene matches: 6. Germline assignment: CDR1 SGHNT and CDR2 YENEEA. CDR3 size: 18 residues.

The rearrangement joins TRBV5-1 to TRBJ2-3; D not certain. V lost 6 bases and J lost 1, with 18 bases in between. Per the germline V gene, CDR1 is SGHRS and CDR2 is YFSETQ. This CDR3 has 16 residues. The CDR3 nucleotides read TGCGCCAGCAAAGCGACGGCGGCCTGGGGCACAGATACGCAGTATTTT. This translates into CASKATAAWGTDTQYF.

The chain recombines TRBV14 with TRBJ2-5; no reliable D call. TRBJ2-7 matches the DNA end more closely, so the J call is doubtful. CDR1 SGHDN and CDR2 FVKESK come from the germline V gene. This CDR3 comprises 16 residues. CDR3 sequence (DNA): TGTGCCAGCAGCCCCCTAGAGCTGTCATTGGCCTACGAGCAGTACTTC. Amino acid sequence: CASSPLELSLAYEQYF.

This chain links TRBV23-1 with TRBJ1-1; TRBD1 agrees at 8 bases. TRBV23-1 is filed as an ORF, its function uncertain. With 7 bases clipped from V and 12 bases from J, the junction kept 22 bases outside the gene matches. The CDR3 is 16 amino acids. CDR3 sequence: CASTPSGGQDTLRSFF. The CDR3 DNA reads TGCGCCAGCACCCCCTCGGGGGGACAGGACACACTGAGATCTTTCTTT.

The chain carries TRBV13 and TRBJ1-3, with D unclear. Trimming took 0 bases from V and 0 from J, leaving 9 bases between them. CDR3 length: 16 amino acids. Germline CDR1 and CDR2: PRHDT and FYEKMQ (reference sequence). This CDR3 reads CASSLGSVSSGNTIYF. CDR3 nucleotides: TGTGCCAGCAGCTTAGGCTCTGTCTCCTCTGGAAACACCATATATTTT.

V is TRBV19 and J is TRBJ2-7, with D possibly being TRBD1 or TRBD2 (5 bases each). The CDR3 contains 13 residues. Germline CDR1 reads LNHDA; CDR2 reads SQIVND (reference sequence). The germline V and J ends were trimmed by 0 bases and 3 bases, with 6 bases remaining between them. The CDR3 loop reads CASSIDGGYEQYF. The CDR3, as DNA: TGTGCCAGTAGTATAGATGGGGGCTACGAGCAGTACTTC.